One and the same sample provided the 28 T cell receptor beta chains below, sequenced in a study of T cell clonality in common variable immunodeficiency. Assay used: immunoSEQ multiplex PCR; TCRdb lists only in-frame clones, some missing. This repertoire holds some 39,000 clones, and none appear only once. The sequenced sample consisted of peripheral blood mononuclear cells. Receptor source: a person aged 18 to 75 in good health.

This clone was counted ten times or more. The read finishes 3 residues shy of the CDR3 end, and the germline J gene is used to complete it. This chain uses TRBV5-1 with TRBJ1-5; no firm D call. Germline V gives CDR1 SGHRS, CDR2 YFSETQ. CDR3 length: 13 residues. V dropped 0 bases and J dropped 4 bases, with 5 bases sitting between them. The sequenced CDR3 bases are TGCGCCAGCAGCTTGGCAGGAAATCAGCCC. Amino acids: CASSLAGNQP. The full-length CDR3 reads as CASSLAGNQPQHF.

This clone appeared many times. The read falls 3 residues short of the CDR3 end, and the missing part is taken from the germline J gene. V usage is TRBV5-1 and J usage is TRBJ2-2; 7 bases align to TRBD2. The germline V gene encodes CDR1 SGHRS and CDR2 YFSETQ. The CDR3 runs to 14 residues. V lost 5 bases to trimming and J lost 3 bases; unmatched junction nucleotides: 4. CDR3 DNA (partial): TGCGCCAGCAGTTGGGACTACTACACCGGGGAG. The encoded protein is CASSWDYYTGE. The CDR3 in its entirety is CASSWDYYTGELFF.

This clone was observed at least ten times. Coverage ceases 3 residues before the CDR3 finishes, and the germline J gene fills in the end. The chain recombines TRBV28 with TRBJ2-5; 9 bases match TRBD1. This CDR3 has 15 residues. Trimming at V came to 5 bases and at J to 5 bases, leaving 9 bases not matched to a gene. CDR1 MDHEN and CDR2 SYDVKM come from the germline V gene. The CDR3 bases that were read are TGTGCCAGCAGTACCCGGACAGGGGTAGGGGAGACC. This codes for CASSTRTGVGET. The whole CDR3 is CASSTRTGVGETQYF.

This clone was found many times. The read comes to an end 3 residues before the CDR3 does, leaving the germline J gene to fill in the end. The chain joins TRBV7-2 to TRBJ2-2, with TRBD2 matching 9 bases. The CDR3 runs to 15 residues. Germline lookup yields CDR1 SGHTA and CDR2 FQGNSA. The V and J ends lost 5 bases and 5 bases, in that order; junction bases with no gene match: 6. The sequenced part of the CDR3 DNA is TGTGCCAGCAGCCTACTAGCGGGTCCGACCGGGGAG. Translation gives CASSLLAGPTGE. The whole CDR3 is CASSLLAGPTGELFF.

This clone has just a few counts. Read sequence stops 3 residues before the CDR3 end, and the germline J gene provides the missing end. This chain links TRBV20-1 with TRBJ2-7; no reliable D call. V was trimmed by 7 bases and J by 0 bases, leaving 19 bases between them. The CDR3 is 15 amino acids. In germline, CDR1 is DFQATT, CDR2 SNEGSKA (reference sequence). The CDR3 here is CSGESASESSYEQYF. CDR3 DNA (partial): TGCAGTGGAGAGAGCGCCAGTGAGAGCTCCTACGAG.

The sequenced CDR3 bases are TGTGCCAGTAGATCCGGGACAGGGTATTCACCG. Amino acids: CASRSGTGYSP. The complete CDR3 sequence is CASRSGTGYSPLFF. The chain carries TRBV19 and TRBJ2-2; 9 bases are shared with TRBD1. Read data end 3 residues before the CDR3 end; the end is taken from the germline J gene. The V gene's germline CDR1 is LNHDA and CDR2 SQIVND (reference sequence). This CDR3 comprises 14 residues.

There are a few counts of this clone. The CDR3 goes on 3 residues after the read ends, and that part is filled in from the germline J gene. This chain connects TRBV19 to TRBJ2-1; tentative D call: TRBD2 (5 bases). The CDR3 loop spans 16 amino acids. Germline values: CDR1 LNHDA, CDR2 SQIVND (reference sequence). Trimming pared 3 bases from V and 7 bases from J, leaving 19 bases between. Partial CDR3 DNA: TGTGCCAGTAGTATCCGGCTAGCCCCGAACTCTAATGAG. Its translation is CASSIRLAPNSNE. The entire CDR3 sequence reads CASSIRLAPNSNEQFF.

This clone was counted at least ten times. The read gets to within 3 residues of the CDR3 end, and the germline J gene fills in the rest. V usage is TRBV4-2 and J usage is TRBJ2-3; 10 bases are shared with TRBD2. The V gene end was trimmed by 1 base and the J gene end by 1 base; junction bases not matched to a gene: 2. This CDR3 region has 16 residues. The V gene's germline CDR1 is LGHNA and CDR2 YNFKEQ. CDR3 DNA (partial): TGTGCCAGCAGCCAAGCTAGCGGGAGTCGCACAGATACG. It translates to CASSQASGSRTDT. The full CDR3 is CASSQASGSRTDTQYF.

This clone was picked up many times. The read ends 3 residues early relative to the CDR3; the germline J gene fills the gap. V gene TRBV20-1 combines with J gene TRBJ2-2; D may be TRBD1 (6 bases). V was cut by 5 bases and J by 0 bases, with 10 bases left in between. This CDR3 region has 14 residues. From germline, CDR1 is DFQATT and CDR2 SNEGSKA (reference sequence). CDR3 DNA (partial): TGCAGTGCTTTCGACAGGTCGAACACCGGGGAG. Translation: CSAFDRSNTGE. The whole CDR3 protein is CSAFDRSNTGELFF.

There are many counts of this clone. Partial CDR3 DNA: TGTGCCAGCAGTTTCCTCGTCACAGATACG. Protein: CASSFLVTDT. The CDR3 reads in full as CASSFLVTDTQYF. This rearrangement joins TRBV12-3 or TRBV12-4 to TRBJ2-3; D not certain. The CDR3 end is not reached by the read, which stops 3 residues before it; the germline J gene fills it in. The CDR3 loop spans 13 amino acids. V was pared by 3 bases and J by 2 bases, with 6 bases between.

This clone appeared many times. The read comes to an end 3 residues before the CDR3 does, leaving the germline J gene to fill in the end. The chain couples TRBV2 to TRBJ2-7; TRBD1 or TRBD2 may be the D gene (5 bases each). CDR3 length equals 16 residues. Germline CDR1 is SNHLY and CDR2 is FYNNEI. The V gene lost 4 bases and the J gene lost 4 bases, with 20 bases spanning the gap. The CDR3 region is CASSGGKGAIEYEQYF. The CDR3 bases that were read are TGTGCCAGCAGTGGAGGGAAAGGGGCAATAGAATACGAG.

This clone came up many times. The read finishes 3 residues shy of the CDR3 end, and the germline J gene is used to complete it. V is TRBV5-1 and J is TRBJ2-7; TRBD2 agrees at 9 bases. The trim removed 0 bases at V and 3 bases at J, leaving 4 bases unmatched. Germline CDR1 SGHRS, CDR2 YFSETQ. The CDR3 is made up of 15 amino acids. CDR3 loop: CASSLGGGEFYEQYF. CDR3 DNA, as far as it was read: TGCGCCAGCAGCTTGGGCGGGGGGGAATTCTACGAG. Drawing the rest from reference TRBV5-1 and TRBJ2-7, the complete variable domain is KAGVTQTPRYLIKTRGQQVTLSCSPISGHRSVSWYQQTPGQGLQFLFEYFSETQRNKGNFPGRFSGRQFSNSRSEMNVSTLELGDSALYLCASSLGGGEFYEQYFGPGTRLTVT.

This clone was observed many times. The read ends 3 residues before the CDR3 terminus; that terminus is restored from the germline J gene. The V gene is TRBV20-1, the J gene TRBJ2-3, with 7 bases matching TRBD1. The CDR3 is made up of 14 amino acids. The germline gives CDR1 DFQATT, CDR2 SNEGSKA (reference sequence). V gave up 3 bases and J gave up 4 bases; unmatched junction bases: 7. CDR3 bases read: TGCAGTGCTAGGAAAATGACAGGGTCAGATACG. Protein sequence: CSARKMTGSDT. The entire CDR3 sequence reads CSARKMTGSDTQYF.

This clone was found many times. The observed sequence ends 3 residues before the CDR3 terminus, with the missing tail filled in from the germline J gene. J is TRBJ1-2 and V is TRBV10-3; TRBD1 matches at 7 bases. Trimming cost V 8 bases and J 7 bases; bases outside gene matches: 16. Looked up from germline, CDR1 is ENHRY and CDR2 is SYGVKD. The CDR3 runs 15 residues. The CDR3 here is CAIAQTGTEESGYTF. The part of the CDR3 DNA that was read is TGTGCCATCGCCCAGACAGGGACAGAAGAAAGTGGC.

This clone was seen many times. The DNA read from the CDR3 is TGTGCCAGCAGTTCCGTCTATCTAGTTTACCAAGAGACC. It encodes CASSSVYLVYQET. The full CDR3 protein is CASSSVYLVYQETQYF. This rearrangement joins TRBV28 to TRBJ2-5; D is ambiguous. Read sequence stops 3 residues before the CDR3 end, and the germline J gene provides the missing end. Germline CDR1 MDHEN, CDR2 SYDVKM. Trimming took 4 bases from V and 0 from J, leaving 15 bases between them. The length of the CDR3 is 16 residues.

This clone was counted many times. The read ends 3 residues before the CDR3 terminus; that terminus is restored from the germline J gene. The chain is built from TRBV10-3 and TRBJ1-2; maybe TRBD1 (5 bases). This CDR3 spans 15 amino acids. Trimming pared 0 bases from V and 4 bases from J, leaving 12 bases between. CDR1 and CDR2 from the germline V gene are ENHRY and SYGVKD. The CDR3 sequence: CAISESNRGIYGYTF. The sequenced CDR3 bases are TGTGCCATCAGTGAGTCGAACCGGGGGATCTATGGC.

At least ten counts were recorded for this clone. CDR3 in amino acids: CASSPRGGVTGELFF. The CDR3 DNA, read in part, is TGTGCCAGCAGCCCCCGGGGTGGGGTCACCGGGGAG. J is TRBJ2-2 and V is TRBV7-2, with D tentatively TRBD2 (5 bases). Coverage ceases 3 residues before the CDR3 finishes, and the germline J gene fills in the end. Germline V gene data show CDR1 as SGHTA and CDR2 as FQGNSA. Trimming took off 5 bases at V and 4 bases at J, with 14 bases between the two ends. The CDR3 length is 15 residues.

This clone has a count of ten or more. The read terminates 3 residues ahead of where the CDR3 ends, so the germline J gene completes it. This chain joins TRBV12-3 or TRBV12-4 and TRBJ2-7; TRBD1 agrees at 10 bases. The CDR3 spans 14 residues. Trimming removed 6 bases from V and 3 bases from J; junction bases left unmatched: 5. Incomplete CDR3 DNA: TGTGCCAGCAGCCCTGGGACAGGGGACTACGAG. Translation: CASSPGTGDYE. The whole CDR3 region reads CASSPGTGDYEQYF.

This clone was seen at least ten times. With the read ending 3 residues before the CDR3 end, the germline J gene is used to fill in that end. The chain combines TRBV28 with TRBJ2-2; 12 bases align to TRBD2. Germline V gene data show CDR1 as MDHEN and CDR2 as SYDVKM. Germline trimming cut 7 bases from V and 4 bases from J; bases unmatched to any gene: 13. The CDR3 covers 18 residues. CDR3 residues: CASTNRASGRGVTGELFF. CDR3 DNA (partial): TGTGCCAGCACGAATAGGGCTAGCGGGAGGGGAGTCACCGGGGAG.

This clone was detected a few times. The CDR3 extends 3 residues past the end of the read, so its final part is completed from the germline J gene. V is TRBV5-1 and J is TRBJ1-2, with D unresolved. CDR1 and CDR2 from the germline V gene are SGHRS and YFSETQ. This CDR3 is 14 amino acids long. CDR3 DNA, as far as it was read: TGCGCCAGCAGCTTGGGAGGAGGCACAGATACC. Protein sequence: CASSLGGGTDT. From start to end, the CDR3 is CASSLGGGTDTYTF.

This clone has a count of ten or more. The read halts 3 residues ahead of the CDR3 end, with the missing end drawn from the germline J gene. V usage is TRBV19 and J usage is TRBJ2-7; 7 bases match TRBD1. The CDR3 length is 15 residues. CDR1 and CDR2 from the germline V gene are LNHDA and SQIVND (reference sequence). J lost 0 bases, V lost 5 bases, and 7 bases had no gene match. Incomplete CDR3 DNA: TGTGCCAGTAGTCCAGACAGGGACGGCTCCTACGAG. It encodes CASSPDRDGSYE. In full, the CDR3 is CASSPDRDGSYEQYF. Supplemented by reference TRBV19 and TRBJ2-7, the full variable domain reads DGGITQSPKYLFRKEGQNVTLSCEQNLNHDAMYWYRQDPGQGLRLIYYSQIVNDFQKGDIAEGYSVSREKKESFPLTVTSAQKNPTAFYLCASSPDRDGSYEQYFGPGTRLTVT.

This clone was seen many times. The CDR3 end is not reached by the read, which stops 3 residues before it; the germline J gene fills it in. This sequence joins TRBV28 and TRBJ2-3, with 9 bases fitting TRBD2. Germline trimming cut 10 bases from V and 2 bases from J; bases unmatched to any gene: 10. Germline CDR1 MDHEN, CDR2 SYDVKM. This CDR3 region has 15 residues. CDR3 bases read: TGTGCCACCCTGATAGCGGGAGACCCCACAGATACG. This gives the protein CATLIAGDPTDT. In full, the CDR3 reads CATLIAGDPTDTQYF.

This clone has a count of ten or more. The read is 3 residues too short to cover the CDR3 end, so that end is filled in from the germline J gene. The same CDR3 is also encoded by other DNA sequences in this sample. V and J are TRBV11-3 and TRBJ2-1; weak D call: TRBD2 (5 bases). This CDR3 is built from 15 residues. The V end was cut by 5 bases, the J end by 0 bases, with 11 bases between. Germline-derived CDR1 and CDR2 are SGHNT and YENEEA. The CDR3 DNA, read in part, is TGTGCCAGCAGCCCAAGCGGAAGCTCCTACAATGAG. Translated: CASSPSGSSYNE. The CDR3 in full is CASSPSGSSYNEQFF.

This clone was seen many times. With the read ending 3 residues before the CDR3 end, the germline J gene is used to fill in that end. V and J are TRBV6-4 and TRBJ1-6, with a weak D call TRBD1 (6 bases). The CDR3 covers 18 residues. Trimming stripped 2 bases from V and 0 bases from J, with 14 bases between. Germline V gene data show CDR1 as MRHNA and CDR2 as SNTAGT. CDR3: CASSDGFQGSSYNSPLHF. The covered CDR3 bases are TGTGCCAGCAGTGACGGATTTCAGGGGAGCTCCTATAATTCACCC.

This clone was seen at least ten times. From the germline J gene comes the end of the CDR3, since the read stops 3 residues before it. The genes are TRBV18 and TRBJ1-2, with TRBD1 matching over 8 bases. With V trimmed by 5 bases and J by 6 bases, 5 bases remained unmatched. This CDR3 is 13 amino acids long. Germline V CDR1 and CDR2: KGHSH, LQKENI. CDR3 sequence reads: CASSSRGLNGYTF. The DNA read from the CDR3 is TGTGCCAGCTCAAGCAGGGGGCTGAATGGC.

This clone was detected ten times or more. The read falls 3 residues short of the CDR3 end, and the missing part is taken from the germline J gene. The V gene is TRBV5-4, the J gene TRBJ2-3; D might be TRBD1 (5 bases). From germline, CDR1 is SGHNT and CDR2 YYREEE (reference sequence). The CDR3 spans 15 residues. Trimming removed 0 bases from V and 6 bases from J, with 14 bases in between. The sequenced part of the CDR3 DNA is TGTGCCAGCAGCTTGGGGGGCGCATTCGTGGATACG. Its protein is CASSLGGAFVDT. In full, the CDR3 is CASSLGGAFVDTQYF.

In this sample, this clone turned up many times. The read gets to within 3 residues of the CDR3 end, and the germline J gene fills in the rest. This chain joins TRBV5-1 and TRBJ2-1, with TRBD2 identical over 8 bases. CDR3 length equals 15 residues. The V and J ends lost 3 bases and 8 bases, in that order; junction bases with no gene match: 10. Germline-derived CDR1 and CDR2 are SGHRS and YFSETQ. CDR3 bases read: TGCGCCAGCAGCTCAACCGGGACTAGACGCGATGAG. It translates to CASSSTGTRRDE. The full CDR3 protein is CASSSTGTRRDEQFF.

In this sample, this clone turned up many times. From the germline J gene comes the end of the CDR3, since the read stops 3 residues before it. The V and J genes are TRBV6-2 or TRBV6-3 and TRBJ2-5, with D unresolved. Trimming removed 8 bases at V and 4 bases at J, with 20 bases between. The CDR3 contains 15 residues. Germline V lookup: CDR1 MNHEY, CDR2 SVGEGT. CDR3 bases read: TGTGCCAGCGAAGGTGCGGCCCCCCAAACAGAGACC. Encoded protein: CASEGAAPQTET. In full, the CDR3 is CASEGAAPQTETQYF.